Described below is a single T cell receptor (beta chain) sequence and its context. Its antigen is not known. Per germline, CDR1 SGHAT and CDR2 FQNNGV. CDR3 length: 16 residues. V trimming: 5 bases; J trimming: 2 bases; junction bases outside the gene matches: 6. The data originate from a study of human T cells and chemical hapten exposure. Overall study context: Patients, largely female, had alopecia areata, totalis or universalis. Study-level results: Expanded TCRs grouped into significantly more large CDR3 similarity clusters than controls produced.

MiXCR, run by TCRdb on the RACE reads, gives a single entry per CDR3 protein. The profile shows around 99,000 distinct CDR3 sequences, around 12% of them singletons. Stated time point: patch test 1, 2 weeks after DPC sensitization. The treatment is: therapeutic diphenylcyclopropenone sensitization with weekly scalp DPC. The starting material was whole blood, obtained in connection with sensitization to the hapten diphenylcyclopropenone (DPC). The TCR was taken from a woman in her 40s with alopecia areata. Some clones in this sample may be carry-over from other donors' samples. The rearrangement joins TRBV11-2 to TRBJ2-3; TRBD2 matches at 11 bases. CDR3 coding DNA: TGTGCCAGCAGCCTTGGGACTAGCGGACCCACAGATACGCAGTATTTT. Amino acid sequence: CASSLGTSGPTDTQYF.